The entry below gives a single T cell receptor (beta chain) sequence along with its context. The antigen remains undetermined. This record belongs to a study of T-cell memory formation after mild COVID-19. Study-wide results and caveats: Clones that got smaller from day 15 to 85 had even CD4/CD8, while clones growing later tipped toward CD4+.

One entry per CDR3 protein, called by TCRdb with MiXCR from the 5' RACE reads. Of about 57,000 distinct CDR3 sequences listed, approximately 12% were seen once; the top ten hold about 22%. This CDR3 spans 15 amino acids. CDR1 is LGHDT and CDR2 is YNNKEL in the germline V gene (reference sequence). V lost 0 bases and J 2 bases, leaving 11 bases between the germline ends. The source material was PBMCs or a T cell subset sorted from them (not recorded which). This clonotype was sampled from a young man who had mild COVID-19 (a few samples of this study predate the infection). Cell type and time point are not known. This sequence joins TRBV3-1 and TRBJ2-7, with D possibly called TRBD1 or TRBD2 (5 bases each). The CDR3 nucleotides are TGTGCCAGCAGCCAAGATGCCGGGGCCCCCTACGAGCAGTACTTC. Translation gives CASSQDAGAPYEQYF.